This record covers a single T cell receptor (beta chain). Germline assignment: CDR1 LNHDA and CDR2 SQIVND (reference sequence). V shed 3 bases and J shed 0 bases, with 12 bases lying between them. The CDR3 contains 17 residues. The table came from immunoSEQ multiplex PCR; TCRdb's copy has only in-frame clones and leaves some out. The sample lists some 700,000 clones; 70% to 90% were seen once. This record belongs to a study of shared T cell receptors in the human thymus. The sample also formed part of further work on human thymus T cells. That report adds: Resected material from corrective heart surgery provided the thymus tissue analysed. Related research found strongly overlapping thymic repertoires in unrelated individuals.

The sequence was collected from a boy in the first two years of life with a congenital heart defect. Sequenced material: thymocytes. This chain uses TRBV19 with TRBJ2-6; TRBD2 might be the D (5 bases). The CDR3 here is CASSIYGGSSGANVLTF. The CDR3 DNA reads as TGTGCCAGTAGTATCTATGGAGGTAGCTCTGGGGCCAACGTCCTGACTTTC.